This TCR beta chain derives from a study of T cell responses to AZD1222 COVID-19 vaccine. Broader study findings: Among vaccine-associated CD4 TCRs, coverage spanned spike, with dominance at 160-218 and 743-854. It should be noted that donors were predominantly white British and more often female, and clonal diversity was possibly underestimated. Baseline serostatus was positive in only a handful of AZD1222 recipients.

Turning to this clone: Its antigen is not known.

Clones were sequenced by immunoSEQ multiplex PCR, and TCRdb holds only the in-frame ones, with some missing. Of roughly 95,000 clones in the sample, 80% to 95% are singletons; the top ten hold 2.5% to 3.5%. Second-dose recipients at about 4 or about 12 weeks were treated as one pooled group. This TCR came from an adult who received the AZD1222 COVID-19 vaccine. Sequenced here: peripheral blood, sampled 28 days after the second AZD1222 dose.

CDR3: CASSHDTQETQYF. In DNA, the CDR3 is TGCGCCAGCAGCCATGACACCCAAGAGACCCAGTACTTC. The chain couples TRBV5-1 to TRBJ2-5, with D uncertain. Trimming took off 4 bases at V and 1 base at J, with 8 bases between the two ends. The germline CDR1 and CDR2 sequences are SGHRS and YFSETQ. The length of the CDR3 is 13 residues.